Following are 7 T cell receptor beta chains from one sample sequenced in a study of blood T cell repertoires in COVID-19. Libraries were prepared by immunoSEQ multiplex PCR; TCRdb keeps only in-frame clonotypes and omits some of them. The sample has about 210,000 clones, about 87% seen once. The sequenced sample consisted of peripheral blood. Every receptor here comes from a man between 65 and 80 years old with acute or convalescent COVID-19.

This chain links TRBV27 with TRBJ2-1; D possibly corresponds to TRBD2 (7 bases). The CDR3 spans 17 residues. The germline V and J ends were trimmed by 6 bases and 5 bases, with 23 bases remaining between them. Per germline, CDR1 MNHEY and CDR2 SMNVEV (reference sequence). Here the CDR3 reads CASRPGWGRESDNEQFF. The CDR3 DNA sequence: TGTGCCAGCAGACCCGGATGGGGGCGGGAGAGTGACAATGAGCAGTTCTTC.

There are a few counts of this clone. V and J are TRBV30 and TRBJ1-1; a possible D gene is TRBD1 (5 bases). The CDR3 runs to 13 residues. Germline V CDR1 and CDR2: GTSNPN, SVGIG (reference sequence). The V end lost 3 bases, the J end lost 4 bases, and 12 bases lay between the germline ends. The CDR3 DNA follows: TGTGCCTGGAGGGGCCAGGGTTCCACTGAAGCTTTCTTT. Protein product: CAWRGQGSTEAFF.

Concerning this clone itself: One end of the junction is discordant with germline, which a read error may explain. The chain links TRBV10-3 to TRBJ2-7; TRBD2 matches 11 bases. The CDR3 covers 12 residues. CDR1 and CDR2 from the germline V gene are ENHRY and SYGVKD. The CDR3: CAISGTSGRVNF. CDR3 DNA: TGTGCCATCAGCGGGACTAGCGGTCGTGTTAACTTC.

In nucleotides, the CDR3 is TGTGCCAGCAGCTTAATAGGGACTAGCCTCACGAACACCGGGGAGCTGTTTTTT. This codes for CASSLIGTSLTNTGELFF. The V call is TRBV7-3, the J call TRBJ2-2; 9 positions agree with TRBD2. The CDR3 is made up of 18 amino acids. The ends lost 1 base at V and 0 bases at J; junction bases unmatched: 6. Germline-derived CDR1 and CDR2 are SGHTA and FQGTGA. The full variable domain, rest sourced from reference TRBV7-3 and TRBJ2-2, is GAGVSQTPSNKVTEKGKYVELRCDPISGHTALYWYRQSLGQGPEFLIYFQGTGAADDSGLPNDRFFAVRPEGSVSTLKIQRTERGDSAVYLCASSLIGTSLTNTGELFFGEGSRLTVL.

This chain connects TRBV11-3 to TRBJ2-5, with a weak D call TRBD2 (6 bases). CDR3 size: 14 residues. Germline V gives CDR1 SGHNT, CDR2 YENEEA. V was cut by 2 bases and J by 1 base, with 8 bases left in between. As DNA, the CDR3 is TGTGCCAGCAGCTTACGTAGCGGCCAAGAGACCCAGTACTTC. Its translation is CASSLRSGQETQYF.

The V and J genes are TRBV5-6 and TRBJ2-7; TRBD1 aligns across 8 bases. Trimming removed 2 bases from V and 3 bases from J; junction bases left unmatched: 7. CDR3 size: 15 residues. The V gene's germline CDR1 is SGHDT and CDR2 YYEEEE. The chain's CDR3 is CASSFRGTGHYEQYF. CDR3 sequence (DNA): TGTGCCAGCAGCTTCCGCGGGACAGGACACTACGAGCAGTACTTC.

The rearrangement uses TRBV5-8 and TRBJ2-3; 8 nucleotides line up with TRBD1. The V and J ends lost 3 bases and 0 bases, in that order; junction bases with no gene match: 6. Germline V gives CDR1 SGHTS, CDR2 YDEGEE. This CDR3 has 16 amino acids. CDR3 sequence (DNA): TGTGCCAGCAGCTCGACAGGGGCTAAAAGCACAGATACGCAGTATTTT. Translating it yields CASSSTGAKSTDTQYF.